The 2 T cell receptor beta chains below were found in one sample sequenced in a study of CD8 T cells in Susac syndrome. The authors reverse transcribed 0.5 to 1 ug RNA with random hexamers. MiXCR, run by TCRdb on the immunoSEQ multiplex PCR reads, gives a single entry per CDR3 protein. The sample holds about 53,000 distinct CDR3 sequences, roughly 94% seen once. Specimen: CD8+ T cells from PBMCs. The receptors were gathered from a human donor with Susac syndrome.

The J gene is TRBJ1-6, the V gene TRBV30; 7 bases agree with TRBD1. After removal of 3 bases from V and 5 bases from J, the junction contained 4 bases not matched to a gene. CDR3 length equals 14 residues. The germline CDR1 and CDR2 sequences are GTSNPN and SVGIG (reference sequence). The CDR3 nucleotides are TGTGCCTGGAGAAGCAGGGGGGATAATTCACCCCTCCACTTT. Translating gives CAWRSRGDNSPLHF.

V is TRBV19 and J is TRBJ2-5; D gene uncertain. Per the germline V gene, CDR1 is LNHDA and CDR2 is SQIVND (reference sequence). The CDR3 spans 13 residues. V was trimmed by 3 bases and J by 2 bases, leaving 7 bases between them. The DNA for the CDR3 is TGTGCCAGTAGTATTTCCATACAAGAGACCCAGTACTTC. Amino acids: CASSISIQETQYF.